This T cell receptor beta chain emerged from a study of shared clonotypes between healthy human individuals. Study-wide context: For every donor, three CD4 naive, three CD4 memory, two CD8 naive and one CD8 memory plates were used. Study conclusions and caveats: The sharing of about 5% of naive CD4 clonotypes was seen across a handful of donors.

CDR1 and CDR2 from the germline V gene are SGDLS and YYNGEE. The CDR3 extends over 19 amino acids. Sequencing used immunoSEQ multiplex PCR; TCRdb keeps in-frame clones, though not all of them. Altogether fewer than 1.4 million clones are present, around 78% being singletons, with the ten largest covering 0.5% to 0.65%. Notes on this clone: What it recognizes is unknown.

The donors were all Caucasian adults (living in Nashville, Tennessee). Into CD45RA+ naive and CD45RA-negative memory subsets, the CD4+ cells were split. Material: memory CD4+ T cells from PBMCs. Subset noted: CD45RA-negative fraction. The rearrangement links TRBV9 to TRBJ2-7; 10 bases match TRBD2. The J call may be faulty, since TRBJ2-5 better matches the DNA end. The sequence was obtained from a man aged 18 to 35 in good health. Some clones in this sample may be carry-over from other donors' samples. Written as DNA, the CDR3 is TGTGCCAGCAGCGTTGGGGTCGGGGTAGCGGGAGGCGGGGGAGAGACCCAGTACTTC. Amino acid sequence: CASSVGVGVAGGGGETQYF.